One sample yielded the 20 T cell receptor beta chains listed below, sequenced in a study of regulatory T cells in long-lasting Graves disease. Time point indicated: newly diagnosed GD, antithyroid drugs for less than 3 months. PBMC-extracted RNA yielded the TCR library. Assembly of TCR beta libraries relied on iRepertoire HTBI primers together with Arm-PCR of CDR3 regions. TCRdb re-called the multiplex PCR reads through MiXCR, storing one row per CDR3 protein. The sample includes around 250,000 distinct CDR3 sequences, 20% to 25% seen only once; the top ten take around 13%. Material: peripheral blood mononuclear cells (PBMCs), obtained at new diagnosis, from a patient treated with antithyroid drugs. The origin of the receptors is a female donor with Graves disease.

This clonotype occurred many times. This chain uses TRBV7-9 with TRBJ2-2, with D hard to call. The V end was cut by 5 bases, the J end by 1 base, with 8 bases between. Germline V gives CDR1 SEHNR, CDR2 FQNEAQ (reference sequence). The CDR3 extends over 14 amino acids. The CDR3: CASSPDGNTGELFF. The CDR3 DNA follows: TGTGCCAGCAGCCCCGACGGGAACACCGGGGAGCTGTTTTTT. Filled out from reference TRBV7-9 and TRBJ2-2, the complete variable domain reads DTGVSQNPRHKITKRGQNVTFRCDPISEHNRLYWYRQTLGQGPEFLTYFQNEAQLEKSRLLSDRFSAERPKGSFSTLEIQRTEQGDSAMYLCASSPDGNTGELFFGEGSRLTVL.

This clonotype was recorded many times. V gene TRBV6-2 or TRBV6-3 combines with J gene TRBJ1-6; D gene unclear. Germline-derived CDR1 and CDR2 are MNHEY and SVGEGT. With 0 bases removed from V and 10 bases from J, the gap between germline ends came to 7 bases. CDR3 length equals 13 residues. The CDR3, as DNA: TGTGCCAGCAGTTACTCGGACCTGTCACCCCTCCACTTT. Protein product: CASSYSDLSPLHF.

The chain uses TRBV7-8 and TRBJ2-3; 12 positions match TRBD2. The CDR3 runs 18 residues. CDR1 and CDR2 (germline): SGHVS, FQNEAQ. The J segment lost 1 base and the V segment lost 0 bases, leaving 5 bases of the junction unmatched. CDR3 residues: CASSLASTSGRGTDTQYF. CDR3 DNA: TGTGCCAGCAGCTTAGCGTCGACTAGCGGGAGAGGCACAGATACGCAGTATTTT.

On this clonotype itself: Being one base from a much bigger clone, this may be a read error. The chain employs TRBV5-1 and TRBJ2-3; D may correspond to TRBD1 or TRBD2 (5 bases each). The DNA end favors TRBJ2-7, so the J call may be wrong. The germline V gene has CDR1 SGHRS and CDR2 YFSETQ. CDR3 length equals 13 residues. The CDR3 DNA reads as TGCGCCAGCAGCTCGGGACCTCCCAGCGAGCAGTACTTC. Translating gives CASSSGPPSEQYF.

This chain connects TRBV6-2 or TRBV6-3 to TRBJ2-3; 8 bases align to TRBD1. This CDR3 is built from 15 residues. Germline loops: CDR1 MNHEY, CDR2 SVGEGT. Germline trimming cut 6 bases from V and 2 bases from J; bases unmatched to any gene: 7. CDR3 sequence: CASSLTGGITDTQYF. CDR3 DNA sequence: TGTGCCAGCAGCCTTACAGGGGGAATCACAGATACGCAGTATTTT.

This clonotype was counted at least ten times. The rearrangement joins TRBV12-3 or TRBV12-4 to TRBJ1-2; 7 bases line up with TRBD1. The CDR3 covers 15 residues. Trimming took 6 bases from V and 5 from J; bases not matched to a gene: 12. The CDR3 sequence: CASSPDRVRHYGYTF. The CDR3 DNA is TGTGCCAGCAGCCCCGACAGGGTTCGGCATTATGGCTACACCTTC.

This clonotype was seen at least ten times. This chain joins TRBV6-2 or TRBV6-3 and TRBJ2-1, with 10 bases aligning to TRBD2. V lost 9 bases to trimming and J lost 5 bases; unmatched junction nucleotides: 16. Germline CDR1 MNHEY, CDR2 SVGEGT. This CDR3 contains 17 residues. The CDR3 loop is CASRRWVAGGVNNEQFF. The CDR3 region has the DNA TGTGCCAGTAGACGGTGGGTAGCGGGAGGCGTGAACAATGAGCAGTTCTTC.

Remarks on this clonotype: A much larger clonotype is one base distant, so this may be a read error. The chain links TRBV9 to TRBJ2-7, with a possible D match to TRBD2 (6 bases). The CDR3 runs 15 residues. Trimming left V 4 bases short and J 2 bases short, with 16 bases between. Per germline, CDR1 SGDLS and CDR2 YYNGEE. CDR3 DNA: TGTGCCAGCAGCATAGAATGGGGGGAGACCTACGAGCAGTACTTC. Encoded protein: CASSIEWGETYEQYF.

The chain recombines TRBV24-1 with TRBJ2-7; 10 bases match TRBD1. The CDR3 is 16 amino acids. J was trimmed by 2 bases and V by 4 bases; bases with no gene match: 7. CDR1 and CDR2 from the germline V gene are KGHDR and SFDVKD. The CDR3 DNA reads TGTGCCACCAGTGAAACAGGGACAGGGGTGCCCTACGAGCAGTACTTC. Residues: CATSETGTGVPYEQYF.

This clonotype was observed at least ten times. The chain has TRBV7-6 and TRBJ2-1; TRBD1 matches at 7 bases. V was clipped by 4 bases and J by 2 bases; unmatched bases: 8. Germline-derived CDR1 and CDR2 are SGHVS and FNYEAQ. This CDR3 has 16 residues. The CDR3 bases are TGTGCCAGCAGCTCGAAATACAGGGGCGCCTACAATGAGCAGTTCTTC. Its protein is CASSSKYRGAYNEQFF.

This clonotype was counted many times. This chain uses TRBV2 with TRBJ1-4; 7 nucleotides align to TRBD1. The CDR3 is 15 residues long. The germline V gene has CDR1 SNHLY and CDR2 FYNNEI. Trimming removed 4 bases from V and 1 base from J; junction bases left unmatched: 3. CDR3 protein: CASSVGQRTNEKLFF. DNA for the CDR3: TGTGCCAGCAGTGTGGGACAGAGAACTAATGAAAAACTGTTTTTT.

This clonotype was detected many times. V gene TRBV29-1 combines with J gene TRBJ2-6, with D perhaps assigned TRBD1 or TRBD2 (5 bases each). With 6 bases removed from V and 0 bases from J, the gap between germline ends came to 9 bases. CDR1 and CDR2 (germline): SQVTM, ANQGSEA. The CDR3 is 14 amino acids. In DNA form, the CDR3 reads TGCAGCGTGAGGGGCGCCTCTGGGGCCAACGTCCTGACTTTC. It encodes CSVRGASGANVLTF.

This chain uses TRBV14 with TRBJ1-2; no firm D call. Trimming pared 3 bases from V and 4 bases from J, leaving 9 bases between. The CDR3 is 13 residues long. Looked up from germline, CDR1 is SGHDN and CDR2 is FVKESK. The CDR3, as DNA: TGTGCCAGCAGCCAGGCGCAGGTCTATGGCTACACCTTC. It is translated as CASSQAQVYGYTF.

In its sample, this clonotype was seen many times. The V call is TRBV24-1, the J call TRBJ2-2, with D hard to call. Germline-derived CDR1 and CDR2 are KGHDR and SFDVKD. V gave up 5 bases and J gave up 4 bases, with 7 bases separating them. The CDR3 consists of 13 residues. DNA for the CDR3: TGTGCCACCAGTGTCGGTGGCACCGGGGAGCTGTTTTTT. Translating it yields CATSVGGTGELFF.

As regards this clonotype: This likely traces to a read error, being one base from a far larger clone. The V and J genes are TRBV7-3 and TRBJ2-7; 7 bases map to TRBD2. Gene TRBJ2-1 matches the end of the DNA better, so the J call may be wrong. The CDR3 spans 19 residues. The germline gives CDR1 SGHTA, CDR2 FQGTGA. The CDR3 DNA reads TGTGCCAGCAGCTCCGACTACCTTCAGCGGGGTGCATCCTACGATGAGCAGTTCTTC. It encodes CASSSDYLQRGASYDEQFF.

This clonotype was seen many times. The rearrangement uses TRBV2 and TRBJ2-7; 11 bases line up with TRBD2. In germline, CDR1 is SNHLY, CDR2 FYNNEI. The junction had 6 bases not matched to a gene; V was cut back by 7 bases and J by 4 bases. CDR3 length equals 14 residues. As DNA, the CDR3 is TGTGCCAGCATGGGGGGACTAGCGGATTACGAGCAGTACTTC. This encodes CASMGGLADYEQYF.

Many counts were recorded for this clonotype. This chain uses TRBV4-3 with TRBJ2-2; 11 nucleotides line up with TRBD2. The CDR3 totals 18 residues. Germline loops: CDR1 LGHNA, CDR2 YSLEER. J was trimmed by 3 bases and V by 0 bases; bases with no gene match: 6. CDR3 in DNA: TGCGCCAGCAGCCAAGATCTAGCGGGAGGCGGTTACACCGGGGAGCTGTTTTTT. It specifies CASSQDLAGGGYTGELFF.

Concerning this clonotype: A much larger clone lies a single base off, so this may be a read error. The rearrangement links TRBV27 to TRBJ1-2; D is undetermined. The length of the CDR3 is 13 residues. The germline gives CDR1 MNHEY, CDR2 SMNVEV (reference sequence). Deletions cut 8 bases from V and 4 bases from J, with 14 bases between. CDR3 bases: TGTGCCAGCCGGGTGGGCAGTAGCTATGGCTACACCTTC. Its translation is CASRVGSSYGYTF.

This clonotype came up many times. The rearrangement uses TRBV20-1 and TRBJ1-3; the D is unclear. From germline, CDR1 is DFQATT and CDR2 SNEGSKA (reference sequence). V gave up 1 base and J gave up 4 bases, with 11 bases separating them. The CDR3 is 14 amino acids. For the CDR3, the DNA is TGCAGTGCTAGAGTTGGAGGGTTCGGAAACACCATATATTTT. It yields the protein CSARVGGFGNTIYF.

At least ten counts were recorded for this clonotype. The genes are TRBV20-1 and TRBJ1-2; 11 bases fit TRBD1. The ends lost 5 bases at V and 5 bases at J; junction bases unmatched: 16. CDR1 and CDR2 from the germline V gene are DFQATT and SNEGSKA (reference sequence). The CDR3 is 17 amino acids. CDR3 nucleotide sequence: TGCAGTGCTCCTCACCGCTCCGGGACAGGGGGTTTGTATGGCTACACCTTC. Residues: CSAPHRSGTGGLYGYTF.